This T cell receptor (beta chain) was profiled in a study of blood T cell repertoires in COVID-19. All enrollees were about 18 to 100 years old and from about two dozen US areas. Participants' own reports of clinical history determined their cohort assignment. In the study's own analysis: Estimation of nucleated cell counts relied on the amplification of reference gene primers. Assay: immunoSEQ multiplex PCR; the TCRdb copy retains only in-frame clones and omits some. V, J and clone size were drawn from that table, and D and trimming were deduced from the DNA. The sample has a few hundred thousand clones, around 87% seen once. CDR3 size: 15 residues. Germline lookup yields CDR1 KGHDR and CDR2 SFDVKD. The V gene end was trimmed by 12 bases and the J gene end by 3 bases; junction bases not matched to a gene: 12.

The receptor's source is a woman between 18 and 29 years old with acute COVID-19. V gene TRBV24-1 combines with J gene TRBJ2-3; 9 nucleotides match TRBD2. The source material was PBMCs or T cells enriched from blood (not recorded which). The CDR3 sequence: CASGIAGAGTDTQYF. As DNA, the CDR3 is TGTGCCTCCGGGATAGCGGGAGCGGGAACAGATACGCAGTATTTT.